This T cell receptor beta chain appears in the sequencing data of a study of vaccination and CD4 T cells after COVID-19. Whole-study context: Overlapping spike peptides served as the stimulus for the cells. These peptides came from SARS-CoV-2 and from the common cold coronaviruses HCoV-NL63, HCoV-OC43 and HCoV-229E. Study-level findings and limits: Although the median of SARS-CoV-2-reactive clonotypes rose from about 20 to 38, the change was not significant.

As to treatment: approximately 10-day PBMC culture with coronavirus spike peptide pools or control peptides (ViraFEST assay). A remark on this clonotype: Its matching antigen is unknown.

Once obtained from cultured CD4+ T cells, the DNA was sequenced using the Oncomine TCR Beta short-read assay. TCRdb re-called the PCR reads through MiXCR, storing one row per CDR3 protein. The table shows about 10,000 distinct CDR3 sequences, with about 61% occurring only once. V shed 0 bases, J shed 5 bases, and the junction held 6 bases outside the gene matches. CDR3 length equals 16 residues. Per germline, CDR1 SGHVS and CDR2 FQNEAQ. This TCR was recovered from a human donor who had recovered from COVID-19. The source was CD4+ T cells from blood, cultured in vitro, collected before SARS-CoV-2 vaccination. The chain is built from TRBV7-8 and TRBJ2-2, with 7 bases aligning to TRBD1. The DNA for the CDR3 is TGTGCCAGCAGCTTAGCGCGACAGGGTCAAACCGGGGAGCTGTTTTTT. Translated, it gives CASSLARQGQTGELFF. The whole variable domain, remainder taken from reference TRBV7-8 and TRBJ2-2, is GAGVSQSPRYKVAKRGQDVALRCDPISGHVSLFWYQQALGQGPEFLTYFQNEAQLDKSGLPSDRFFAERPEGSVSTLKIQRTQQEDSAVYLCASSLARQGQTGELFFGEGSRLTVL.